One and the same sample provided the 23 T cell receptor beta chains below, sequenced in a study of T cells in Graves' hyperthyroidism and ophthalmopathy. Amplified TCR beta CDR3 regions derived from RNA transcripts. The TCR CDR3 first-round RT-PCR relied on the HTBI primer set. TCRdb re-called the multiplex PCR reads with MiXCR, one entry per CDR3 protein. The top ten hold over 12% of the sample, which has around 420,000 distinct CDR3 sequences, around a sixth seen once. Sequencing was done on a sample of blood. These receptors were collected from a woman younger than 30 with Graves' hyperthyroidism.

This clonotype was detected ten times or more. The chain recombines TRBV6-2 or TRBV6-3 with TRBJ2-1; TRBD2 matches at 10 bases. V gave up 8 bases and J gave up 8 bases; unmatched junction bases: 9. The CDR3 is made up of 14 amino acids. CDR1 MNHEY and CDR2 SVGEGT come from the germline V gene. CDR3 sequence (DNA): TGTGCCAGCTTTTCCCCAGCGGGAGGGGATGAGCAGTTCTTC. It codes for CASFSPAGGDEQFF.

This clonotype was counted ten times or more. The V call is TRBV29-1, the J call TRBJ1-1; D unclear. Germline CDR1 and CDR2: SQVTM and ANQGSEA. This CDR3 spans 17 amino acids. The V end lost 8 bases, the J end lost 1 base, and 26 bases lay between the germline ends. The CDR3 region has the DNA TGCAGCACGTCCCCGTGGGGAGCAGCAACTGAGAACACTGAAGCTTTCTTT. This sequence encodes CSTSPWGAATENTEAFF.

The chain recombines TRBV10-3 with TRBJ2-2; TRBD1 or TRBD2 may be the D gene (6 bases each). CDR3 length: 16 residues. The V end lost 10 bases, the J end lost 3 bases, and 21 bases lay between the germline ends. Germline CDR1 ENHRY, CDR2 SYGVKD. The CDR3 reads CATDPTGTRDTGELFF. The CDR3 nucleotides are TGTGCCACCGACCCTACAGGGACTCGGGACACCGGGGAGCTGTTTTTT.

This clonotype has a count of ten or more. This chain links TRBV28 with TRBJ1-1, with D uncertain. The germline V gene encodes CDR1 MDHEN and CDR2 SYDVKM. V lost 1 base and J lost 5, with 11 bases in between. The CDR3 totals 14 residues. Here the CDR3 reads CASSLFKEITEAFF. CDR3 coding DNA: TGTGCCAGCAGTTTATTCAAAGAGATTACTGAAGCTTTCTTT.

There are a few counts of this clonotype. V gene TRBV12-3 or TRBV12-4 combines with J gene TRBJ2-3; D is unresolved. V was pared by 7 bases and J by 1 base, with 24 bases between. This CDR3 has 18 residues. The CDR3 sequence: CASTSLVLLARGTDTQYF. CDR3 coding DNA: TGTGCCAGCACCTCCCTTGTCCTTCTCGCCCGGGGCACAGATACGCAGTATTTT.

There are a few counts of this clonotype. The V and J genes are TRBV10-2 and TRBJ1-2; 9 bases agree with TRBD1. This CDR3 spans 15 amino acids. The germline CDR1 and CDR2 sequences are WSHSY and SAAADI. Trimming removed 0 bases from V and 4 bases from J; junction bases left unmatched: 3. CDR3 in amino acids: CASSESWTGVYGYTF. Written as DNA, the CDR3 is TGCGCCAGCAGTGAGTCCTGGACAGGGGTCTATGGCTACACCTTC.

This clonotype was seen repeatedly, ten times or more. The V call is TRBV7-2, the J call TRBJ1-1; 8 bases agree with TRBD1. J gave up 1 base and V 3 bases, and 7 bases lay outside the gene matches. In germline, CDR1 is SGHTA, CDR2 FQGNSA. The CDR3 runs to 16 residues. Here the CDR3 reads CASSLRPGQENTEAFF. The CDR3 DNA sequence: TGTGCCAGCAGCTTGAGACCGGGACAGGAGAACACTGAAGCTTTCTTT.

This clonotype occurred a few times. This chain uses TRBV19 with TRBJ2-7; no clear D. Per germline, CDR1 LNHDA and CDR2 SQIVND (reference sequence). The CDR3 runs 14 residues. V was cut by 6 bases and J by 4 bases, with 16 bases left in between. CDR3 sequence: CASSRSSALYEQYF. CDR3 bases: TGTGCCAGTAGCAGATCCAGCGCGTTATACGAGCAGTACTTC.

About this clonotype: This may come from a read error, since a much larger clone is one base off. This chain joins TRBV6-5 and TRBJ1-5; D unclear. V lost 1 base and J lost 6, with 13 bases in between. The CDR3 has 15 residues. Germline CDR1 MNHEY, CDR2 SVGAGI. CDR3 coding DNA: TGTGCCAGCAGTTACTTGGTAGGATTTGGTCAGCCCCAGCATTTT. This codes for CASSYLVGFGQPQHF.

This clonotype occurred many times. The CDR3 bases are TGCGCCAGCAGCACGGGGACTGGGGGAAGGGCTTTCTTT. As protein: CASSTGTGGRAFF. The chain couples TRBV5-1 to TRBJ1-1; D perhaps matches TRBD1 (5 bases). Germline lookup yields CDR1 SGHRS and CDR2 YFSETQ. The CDR3 runs 13 residues. The germline V and J ends were trimmed by 4 bases and 11 bases, with 18 bases remaining between them.

This clonotype showed up many times. V usage is TRBV11-1 and J usage is TRBJ2-7; possibly TRBD1 for D (5 bases). The CDR3 consists of 15 residues. Trimming left V 6 bases short and J 2 bases short, with 17 bases between. Germline V gives CDR1 SGHAT, CDR2 FQDESV (reference sequence). The DNA for the CDR3 is TGTGCCAGCAGTCGCAGTCCAGGGTGGGCCTACGAGCAGTACTTC. Residues: CASSRSPGWAYEQYF.

The genes are TRBV20-1 and TRBJ2-2, with TRBD2 identical over 12 bases. V lost 2 bases, J lost 6 bases, and 1 base stayed unmatched. The V gene's germline CDR1 is DFQATT and CDR2 SNEGSKA (reference sequence). The CDR3 is made up of 14 amino acids. CDR3 bases: TGCAGTGCTAGACTAGCGGGAGGGGCCGGGGAGCTGTTTTTT. It specifies CSARLAGGAGELFF.

This clonotype was observed many times. The V gene is TRBV7-6, the J gene TRBJ2-1; D might be TRBD1 or TRBD2, each matching 6 bases. The CDR3 sequence is 16 residues long. The V gene's germline CDR1 is SGHVS and CDR2 FNYEAQ. The V gene lost 0 bases and the J gene lost 9 bases, with 18 bases spanning the gap. As DNA, the CDR3 is TGTGCCAGCAGCTTAGCGGGGGGCCGGGCGGAAGGTGAGCAGTTCTTC. This translates into CASSLAGGRAEGEQFF.

This clonotype came up many times. The genes are TRBV2 and TRBJ1-1; D perhaps matches TRBD1 (5 bases). Trimming cost V 9 bases and J 1 base, with 9 bases left between them. CDR1 and CDR2 (germline): SNHLY, FYNNEI. The CDR3 runs to 12 residues. CDR3 in DNA: TGTGCCAGGGGGACCGGGAACACTGAAGCTTTCTTT. Translated: CARGTGNTEAFF.

The chain employs TRBV4-3 and TRBJ2-7, with D perhaps matching TRBD2 (7 bases). Germline V gene lookup returns CDR1 LGHNA and CDR2 YSLEER. The V gene lost 0 bases and the J gene lost 4 bases, with 16 bases spanning the gap. This CDR3 spans 16 amino acids. Written as DNA, the CDR3 is TGCGCCAGCAGCCAAGAAGGGGGGGCCCTTTCTTACGAGCAGTACTTC. Its translation: CASSQEGGALSYEQYF.

This clonotype has at least ten counts. The genes are TRBV14 and TRBJ2-3, with 9 positions matching TRBD2. This CDR3 region has 15 residues. Per the germline V gene, CDR1 is SGHDN and CDR2 is FVKESK. V lost 5 bases and J lost 0; bases outside the gene matches: 3. The CDR3 is CASSSSGESTDTQYF. DNA for the CDR3: TGTGCCAGCAGCTCTAGCGGGGAGAGCACAGATACGCAGTATTTT.

In its sample, this clonotype was seen a few times. This sequence joins TRBV7-9 and TRBJ2-5; D call uncertain. Germline assignment: CDR1 SEHNR and CDR2 FQNEAQ (reference sequence). The ends were cut back, 3 bases at V and 10 bases at J, with 9 bases in the middle. This CDR3 is 11 amino acids long. CDR3 DNA: TGTGCCAGCAGCTTGGGTGAAGGCCAGTACTTC. Amino acids: CASSLGEGQYF.

This sequence joins TRBV12-3 or TRBV12-4 and TRBJ2-2; weak D call: TRBD2 (6 bases). This CDR3 contains 14 residues. Trimming pared 2 bases from V and 7 bases from J, leaving 11 bases between. CDR3 bases: TGTGCCAGCAGTTTATCTGGGAGGATCGGGGAGCTGTTTTTT. It translates to CASSLSGRIGELFF.

This clonotype has ten or more counts. The chain combines TRBV11-2 with TRBJ2-1, with a weak D call TRBD2 (7 bases). The V gene's germline CDR1 is SGHAT and CDR2 FQNNGV. Trimming cost V 5 bases and J 4 bases, with 18 bases left between them. The CDR3 is made up of 16 amino acids. The CDR3 sequence: CASSQVRGGVYNEQFF. The CDR3, as DNA: TGTGCCAGCAGCCAAGTTAGGGGGGGGGTTTACAATGAGCAGTTCTTC.

This clonotype was recorded at least ten times. The chain carries TRBV12-3 or TRBV12-4 and TRBJ1-5; unclear D gene. The CDR3 sequence is 15 residues long. Trimming cost V 4 bases and J 2 bases, with 12 bases left between them. CDR3: CASSWSGHGNQPQHF. The CDR3, as DNA: TGTGCCAGCAGTTGGTCCGGGCATGGCAATCAGCCCCAGCATTTT.

The chain uses TRBV6-6 and TRBJ2-1; D gene uncertain. V was shortened by 0 bases and J by 3 bases, with 9 bases between the two germline ends. CDR1 is MNHNY and CDR2 is SVGAGI in the germline V gene (reference sequence). There are 15 residues in the CDR3. In DNA form, the CDR3 reads TGTGCCAGCAGTTACTCTCGGAGACACTACAATGAGCAGTTCTTC. Translated: CASSYSRRHYNEQFF.

The table lists this clonotype with many counts. The gene calls are TRBV7-6 and TRBJ2-5; D might be TRBD1 (5 bases). Germline loops: CDR1 SGHVS, CDR2 FNYEAQ. This CDR3 region has 15 residues. V was pared by 5 bases and J by 4 bases, with 17 bases between. Here the CDR3 reads CASSPGQGVGETQYF. The DNA for the CDR3 is TGTGCCAGCAGCCCCGGCCAGGGTGTGGGAGAGACCCAGTACTTC.

This clonotype occurred a few times. The genes are TRBV20-1 and TRBJ1-2, with 9 bases identical to TRBD1. From germline, CDR1 is DFQATT and CDR2 SNEGSKA (reference sequence). J gave up 6 bases and V 5 bases, and 13 bases lay outside the gene matches. The CDR3 totals 15 residues. The CDR3 region is CSASPTSGTGNGYTF. CDR3 DNA: TGCAGTGCTTCCCCGACCTCCGGGACAGGGAATGGCTACACCTTC.